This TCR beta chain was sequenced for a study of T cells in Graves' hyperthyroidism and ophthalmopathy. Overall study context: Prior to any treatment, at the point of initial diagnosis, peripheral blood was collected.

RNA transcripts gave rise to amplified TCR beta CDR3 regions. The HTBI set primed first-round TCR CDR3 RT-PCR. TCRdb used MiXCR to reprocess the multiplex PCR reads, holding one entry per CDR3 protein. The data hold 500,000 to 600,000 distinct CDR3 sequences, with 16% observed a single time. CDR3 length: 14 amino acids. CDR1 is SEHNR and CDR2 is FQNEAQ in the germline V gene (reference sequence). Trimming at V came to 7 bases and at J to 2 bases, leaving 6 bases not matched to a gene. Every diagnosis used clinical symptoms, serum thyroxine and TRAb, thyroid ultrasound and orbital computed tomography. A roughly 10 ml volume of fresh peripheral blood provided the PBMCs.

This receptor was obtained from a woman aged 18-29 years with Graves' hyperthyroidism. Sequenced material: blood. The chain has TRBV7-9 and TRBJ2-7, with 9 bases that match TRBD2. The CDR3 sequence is CASKPLAGTYEQYF. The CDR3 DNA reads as TGTGCCAGCAAGCCACTAGCGGGCACCTACGAGCAGTACTTC.